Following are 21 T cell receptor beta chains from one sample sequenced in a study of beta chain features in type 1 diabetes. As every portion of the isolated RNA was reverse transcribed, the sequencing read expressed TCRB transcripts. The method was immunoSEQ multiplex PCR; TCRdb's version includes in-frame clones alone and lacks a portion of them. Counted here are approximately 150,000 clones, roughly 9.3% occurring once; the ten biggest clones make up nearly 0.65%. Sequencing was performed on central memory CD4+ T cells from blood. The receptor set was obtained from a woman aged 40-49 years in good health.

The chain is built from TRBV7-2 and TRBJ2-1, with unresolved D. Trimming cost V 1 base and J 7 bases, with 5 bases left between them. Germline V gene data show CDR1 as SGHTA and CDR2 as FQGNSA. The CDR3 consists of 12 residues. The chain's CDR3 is CASSLDRNEQFF. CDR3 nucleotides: TGTGCCAGCAGCTTAGATAGAAATGAGCAGTTCTTC.

The chain's CDR3 is CASSPPTQGGTSPLHF. In DNA form, the CDR3 reads TGTGCCAGCTCACCACCGACACAGGGAGGGACTTCACCCCTCCACTTT. The rearrangement links TRBV18 to TRBJ1-6; D is possibly TRBD1 (6 bases). Trimming pared 0 bases from V and 9 bases from J, leaving 15 bases between. Germline V gene lookup returns CDR1 KGHSH and CDR2 LQKENI. CDR3 length: 16 residues.

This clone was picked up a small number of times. As DNA, the CDR3 is TGTGCCAGCAGCCACGACTACAGGGGGCGTGACGAGCAGTACTTC. Amino acids: CASSHDYRGRDEQYF. J is TRBJ2-7 and V is TRBV4-2, with 9 bases matching TRBD1. The CDR3 runs 15 residues. CDR1 and CDR2 (germline): LGHNA, YNFKEQ. Trimming took 3 bases from V and 5 from J; bases not matched to a gene: 8.

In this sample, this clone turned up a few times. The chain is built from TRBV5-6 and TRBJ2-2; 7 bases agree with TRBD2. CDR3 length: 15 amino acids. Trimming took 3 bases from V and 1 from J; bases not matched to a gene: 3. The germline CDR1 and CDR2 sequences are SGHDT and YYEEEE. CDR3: CASSSGGLNTGELFF. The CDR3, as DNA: TGTGCCAGCAGCTCGGGGGGACTGAACACCGGGGAGCTGTTTTTT.

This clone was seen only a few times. This chain's CDR3 is CASTKRVLAGAYQETQYF. CDR3 DNA sequence: TGTGCCAGCACCAAAAGGGTACTAGCGGGGGCCTACCAAGAGACCCAGTACTTC. This sequence joins TRBV2 and TRBJ2-5; 11 bases are a match to TRBD2. Germline-derived CDR1 and CDR2 are SNHLY and FYNNEI. Unmatched junction bases numbered 13, after V lost 7 bases and J lost 0 bases. CDR3 length: 18 residues.

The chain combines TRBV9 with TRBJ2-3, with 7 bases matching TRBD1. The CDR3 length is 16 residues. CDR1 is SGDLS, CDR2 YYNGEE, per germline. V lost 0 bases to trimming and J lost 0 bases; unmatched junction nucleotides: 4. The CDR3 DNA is TGTGCCAGCAGCGTAGGGGGACAGACAAGCACAGATACGCAGTATTTT. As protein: CASSVGGQTSTDTQYF.

The CDR3 reads CASSLVVRGGVSDTQYF. DNA for the CDR3: TGCGCCAGCAGCTTGGTTGTTCGGGGGGGCGTGTCAGATACGCAGTATTTT. The chain combines TRBV5-1 with TRBJ2-3; 8 bases align to TRBD2. This CDR3 contains 17 residues. V lost 0 bases and J lost 4; bases outside the gene matches: 10. Per the germline V gene, CDR1 is SGHRS and CDR2 is YFSETQ. The variable domain in full, with the rest retrieved from reference TRBV5-1 and TRBJ2-3, is KAGVTQTPRYLIKTRGQQVTLSCSPISGHRSVSWYQQTPGQGLQFLFEYFSETQRNKGNFPGRFSGRQFSNSRSEMNVSTLELGDSALYLCASSLVVRGGVSDTQYFGPGTRLTVL.

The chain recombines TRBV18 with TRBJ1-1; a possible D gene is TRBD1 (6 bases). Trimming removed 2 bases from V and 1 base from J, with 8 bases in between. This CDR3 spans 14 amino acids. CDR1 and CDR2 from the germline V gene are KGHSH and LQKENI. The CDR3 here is CASSPVQGNTEAFF. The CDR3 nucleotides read TGTGCCAGCTCACCAGTACAGGGGAACACTGAAGCTTTCTTT.

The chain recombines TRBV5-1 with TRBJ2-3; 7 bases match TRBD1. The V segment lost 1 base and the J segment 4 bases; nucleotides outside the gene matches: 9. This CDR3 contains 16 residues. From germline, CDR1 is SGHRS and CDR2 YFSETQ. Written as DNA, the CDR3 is TGCGCCAGCAGCTTGCTAGGGGGCCCCGGGTCAGATACGCAGTATTTT. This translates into CASSLLGGPGSDTQYF.

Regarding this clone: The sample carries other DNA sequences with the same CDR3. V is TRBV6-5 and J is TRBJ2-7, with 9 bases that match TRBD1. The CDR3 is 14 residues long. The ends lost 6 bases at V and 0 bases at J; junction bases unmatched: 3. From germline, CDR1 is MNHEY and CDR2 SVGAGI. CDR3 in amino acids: CASRGQGGSYEQYF. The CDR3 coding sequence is TGTGCCAGCAGGGGACAGGGAGGCTCCTACGAGCAGTACTTC.

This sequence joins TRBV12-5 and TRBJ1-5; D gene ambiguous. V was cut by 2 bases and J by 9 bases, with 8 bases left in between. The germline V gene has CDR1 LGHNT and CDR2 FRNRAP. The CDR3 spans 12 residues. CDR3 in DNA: TGTGCTAGTGGTTTGCCCCCGGGGCCCCAGCATTTT. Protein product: CASGLPPGPQHF.

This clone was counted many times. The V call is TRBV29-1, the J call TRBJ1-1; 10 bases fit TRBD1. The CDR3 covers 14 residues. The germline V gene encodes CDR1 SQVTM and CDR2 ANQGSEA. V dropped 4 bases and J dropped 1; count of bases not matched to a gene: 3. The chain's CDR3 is CSVGRTGGNTEAFF. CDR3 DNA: TGCAGCGTTGGAAGGACAGGGGGGAACACTGAAGCTTTCTTT.

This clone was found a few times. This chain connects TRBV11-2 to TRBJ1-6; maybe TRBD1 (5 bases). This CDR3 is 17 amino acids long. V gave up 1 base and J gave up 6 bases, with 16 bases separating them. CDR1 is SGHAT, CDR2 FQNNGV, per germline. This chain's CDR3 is CASSLVPPGLGNSPLHF. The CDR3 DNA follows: TGTGCCAGCAGCTTAGTCCCGCCAGGGTTGGGTAATTCACCCCTCCACTTT.

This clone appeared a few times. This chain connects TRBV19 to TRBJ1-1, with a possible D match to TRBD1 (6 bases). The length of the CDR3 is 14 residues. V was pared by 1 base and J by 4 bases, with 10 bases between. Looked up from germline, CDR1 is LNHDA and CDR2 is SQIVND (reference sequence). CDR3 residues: CASSIVGGATEAFF. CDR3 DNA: TGTGCCAGTAGTATAGTTGGGGGCGCCACTGAAGCTTTCTTT.

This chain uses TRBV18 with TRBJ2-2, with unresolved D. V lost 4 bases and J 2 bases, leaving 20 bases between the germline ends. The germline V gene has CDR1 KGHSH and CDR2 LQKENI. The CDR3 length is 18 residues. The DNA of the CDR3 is TGTGCCAGCTCACTCGATAAGGTGGCAGCGATAAACACCGGGGAGCTGTTTTTT. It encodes CASSLDKVAAINTGELFF.

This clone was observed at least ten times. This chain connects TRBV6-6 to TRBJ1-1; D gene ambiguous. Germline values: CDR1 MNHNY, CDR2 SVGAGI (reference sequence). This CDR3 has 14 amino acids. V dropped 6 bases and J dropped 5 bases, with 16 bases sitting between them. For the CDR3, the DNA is TGTGCCAGCAGATGGGAGTTACGAGGGACTGAAGCTTTCTTT. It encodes CASRWELRGTEAFF.

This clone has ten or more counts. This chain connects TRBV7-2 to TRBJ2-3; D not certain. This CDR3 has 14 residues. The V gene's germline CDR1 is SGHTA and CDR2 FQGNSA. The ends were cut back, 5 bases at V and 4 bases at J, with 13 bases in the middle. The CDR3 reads CASSPHQMADTQYF. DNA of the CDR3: TGTGCCAGCAGCCCCCACCAGATGGCAGATACGCAGTATTTT. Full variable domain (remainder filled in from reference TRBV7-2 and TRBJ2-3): GAGVSQSPSNKVTEKGKDVELRCDPISGHTALYWYRQSLGQGLEFLIYFQGNSAPDKSGLPSDRFSAERTGGSVSTLTIQRTQQEDSAVYLCASSPHQMADTQYFGPGTRLTVL.

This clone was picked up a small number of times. The CDR3 DNA reads TGTGCCACGCAACGTACTTCGAAAGAGACCCAGTACTTC. Amino acid sequence: CATQRTSKETQYF. The V call is TRBV6-6, the J call TRBJ2-5; no reliable D call. CDR1 and CDR2 (germline): MNHNY, SVGAGI (reference sequence). Between the trimmed V and J ends, which lost 10 bases and 3 bases, there was a span of 15 bases. The CDR3 spans 13 residues.

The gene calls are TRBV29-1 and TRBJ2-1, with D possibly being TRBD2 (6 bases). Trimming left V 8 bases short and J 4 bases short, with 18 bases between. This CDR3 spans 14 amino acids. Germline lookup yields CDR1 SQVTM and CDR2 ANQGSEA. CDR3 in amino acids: CSPAGLPSYNEQFF. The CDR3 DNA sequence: TGCAGCCCGGCGGGACTCCCCTCTTACAATGAGCAGTTCTTC.

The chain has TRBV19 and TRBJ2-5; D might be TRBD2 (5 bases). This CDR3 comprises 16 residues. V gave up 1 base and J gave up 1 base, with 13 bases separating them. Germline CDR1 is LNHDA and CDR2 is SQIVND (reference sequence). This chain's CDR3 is CASSIGARVLQETQYF. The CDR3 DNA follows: TGTGCCAGTAGTATAGGAGCGCGGGTACTCCAAGAGACCCAGTACTTC.

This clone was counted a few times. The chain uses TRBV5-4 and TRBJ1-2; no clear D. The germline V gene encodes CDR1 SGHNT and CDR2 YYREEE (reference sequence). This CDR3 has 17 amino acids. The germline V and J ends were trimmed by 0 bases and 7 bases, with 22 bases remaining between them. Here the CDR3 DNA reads TGTGCCAGCAGCTTGGTCGTGGCGCGCAATGGAGTGGGTGGCTACACCTTC. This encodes CASSLVVARNGVGGYTF.